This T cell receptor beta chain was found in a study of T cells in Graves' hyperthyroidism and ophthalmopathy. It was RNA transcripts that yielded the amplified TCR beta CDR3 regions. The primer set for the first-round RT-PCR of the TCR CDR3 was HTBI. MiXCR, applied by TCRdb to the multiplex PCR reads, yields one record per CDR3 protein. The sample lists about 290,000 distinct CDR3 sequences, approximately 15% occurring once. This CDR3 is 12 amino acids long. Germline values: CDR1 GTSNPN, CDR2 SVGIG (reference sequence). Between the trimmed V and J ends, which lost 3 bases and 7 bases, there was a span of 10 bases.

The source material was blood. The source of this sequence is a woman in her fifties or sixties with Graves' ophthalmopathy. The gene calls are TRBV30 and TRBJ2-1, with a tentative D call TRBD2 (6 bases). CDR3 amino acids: CAWSELANEQFF. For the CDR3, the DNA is TGTGCCTGGAGCGAACTAGCAAATGAGCAGTTCTTC.